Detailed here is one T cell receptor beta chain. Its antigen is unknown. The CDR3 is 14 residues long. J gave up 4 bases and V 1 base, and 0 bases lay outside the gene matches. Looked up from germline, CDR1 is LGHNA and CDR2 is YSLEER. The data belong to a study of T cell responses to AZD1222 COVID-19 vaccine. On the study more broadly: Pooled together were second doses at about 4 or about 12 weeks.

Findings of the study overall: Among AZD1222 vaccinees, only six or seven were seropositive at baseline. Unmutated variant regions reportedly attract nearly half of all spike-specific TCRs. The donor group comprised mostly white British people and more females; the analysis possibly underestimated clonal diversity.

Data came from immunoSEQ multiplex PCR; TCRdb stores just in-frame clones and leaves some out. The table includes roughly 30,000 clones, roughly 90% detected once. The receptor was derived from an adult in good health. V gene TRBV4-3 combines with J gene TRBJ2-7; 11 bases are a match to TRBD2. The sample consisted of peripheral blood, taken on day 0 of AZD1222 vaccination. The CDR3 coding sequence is TGCGCCAGCAGCCAAGTAGCGGGAGGGTACGAGCAGTACTTC. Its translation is CASSQVAGGYEQYF.